Only one count was recorded for the clone carrying this TCR beta chain. Its matching antigen is unknown. The record originates from a study of OX40 agonist ivuxolimab in advanced cancers. Study details: An agonistic anti-OX40 (CD134) antibody, ivuxolimab, was used to treat the patients. Study-wide points: Both CD4+ and CD8+ T cell populations in blood had undergone clonal expansion by week 6 at 0.1 to 3.0 mg/kg.

Method: immunoSEQ multiplex PCR; TCRdb's copy keeps in-frame clones and lacks some. The sample has fewer than 90,000 clones; about four fifths are singletons. This material consisted of CD4+ or CD8+ T cells sorted from blood, taken in a trial of the OX40 agonist ivuxolimab. The source of this sequence is an adult with an advanced solid tumor such as melanoma, head and neck, liver or kidney cancer.

CDR3 nucleotide sequence: TGTGCCACCAGCAGAGACCCTCCGGGACAGGGACACACCATATATTTT. Translating gives CATSRDPPGQGHTIYF. The chain recombines TRBV15 with TRBJ1-3; 9 bases fit TRBD1. The CDR3 totals 16 residues. Germline CDR1 reads LNHNV; CDR2 reads YYDKDF (reference sequence). Trimming took 0 bases from V and 8 from J; bases not matched to a gene: 8.